The TCR beta chain under discussion was sequenced for a study of cytomegalovirus exposure and HLA in healthy donors. As for this clone: Its antigen is unknown.

With V trimmed by 2 bases and J by 3 bases, 4 bases remained unmatched. The CDR3 loop spans 14 amino acids. From germline, CDR1 is MNHEY and CDR2 SMNVEV (reference sequence). Generated by immunoSEQ multiplex PCR, the TCRdb table keeps only in-frame clones and is missing some. The sample includes over 200,000 clones, almost 90% seen only once; the top ten take around 3%. Study results and limitations: The tendency of first-cohort TCR clusters to co-occur in the 120 or so validation repertoires emerged from a later analysis. High specificity and sensitivity for cytomegalovirus status were reported for the classifier.

V is TRBV27 and J is TRBJ2-7; 7 bases align to TRBD2. Sequencing was done on a sample of PBMCs. The sequence came from a woman aged 18 to 35 in good health and CMV-seronegative. The CDR3 loop is CASSLRLADYEQYF. The CDR3 bases are TGTGCCAGCAGTTTACGACTAGCAGACTACGAGCAGTACTTC.